The present TCR beta chain was sequenced within a study of blood T cells in healthy people across ages (dated by TCRdb to between 2015 and 2017). Broadly, across the study: In model experiments, roughly one uniquely barcoded TCR beta cDNA molecule per two T cells was captured by template switching. To track age-related changes in TCR beta repertoire diversity, the study relied on deep sequencing normalized with unique cDNA molecular identifiers. The donors were divided into four age groups: young (average around 17 years), middle-aged (about 40), aged (about 60) and long-lived (roughly 86). For two donors (one aged 18 to 30 and one aged 80 or older), the study analyzed two additional independent replicas of 1 million unique cDNA reads from the same blood draw. The study at large found these results: Observed TCR beta diversity per million T cells fell roughly linearly with age, and a significant reduction was already apparent by age approximately 40. The percentage of naive T cells measured by flow cytometry correlated strongly with observed TCR beta diversity. Because the CMV infection status of the donors was unknown, age-related changes in expanded clonotypes may potentially have been confounded. Estimates of total diversity from one million sequenced T cells were regarded as lower bounds and underestimates. Because profiling used bulk unsorted PBMCs, naive and antigen-experienced compartments could not be compared conclusively. The long-lived group showed more naive CD4+ T cells, fewer expanded clones and increased TCR diversity than the aged group, suggesting age selection.

The method behind the library was 5' RACE. Sequencing instrument: Illumina HiSeq 2500. A second PCR of about 6 to 11 cycles was performed with a sample-barcoded 5' primer and a J-beta primer mix. A template-switch 5' adaptor carrying 12 random nucleotides introduced a unique molecular identifier onto each TCR beta cDNA molecule. Each sample yielded at least 3 million CDR3-containing paired-end reads. First-strand cDNA synthesis was performed from all RNA using the Mint cDNA synthesis kit, with priming by a TRBC-specific oligonucleotide. Following uracil-DNA glycosylase treatment, all cDNA underwent a first 18-cycle PCR with the universal primers M1SS and BC2_uni_R. The source study handled its data this way. Each sample was normalized by randomly selecting 1 million high-quality reads, each carrying a distinct molecular identifier. Instead of being binned into consensus sequences, reads with shared molecular identifiers were discarded. MiTCR, set to a Q25 quality threshold and the strictest error-elimination algorithm, was used for CDR3 identification, clonotype clustering and error correction. A nonparametric unseen species model with Euler transformation was used to estimate a lower bound on total TCR beta diversity. In TCRdb, the public reads were trimmed at Q25 with fastp and aligned with MiXCR, with productive beta chains retained. Each record represents a unique CDR3 protein, reported with the most common genes and DNA among its rows. The V and J calls were not made by the authors but by TCRdb's processing. The sample table records 600,000 to 900,000 distinct CDR3 sequences; around 24% of these occur just once. The top ten clonotypes cover over 2.5% of the sample.

With respect to this clonotype: Its cognate antigen has yet to be identified. Nothing much larger sits one base from this clone, and base qualities are not available.

The donors were 40 or so Caucasian individuals from Russia, aged roughly 6 to 100 years, who were systemically healthy. About 9.6 milliliters of peripheral blood were collected from each donor into EDTA-treated Vacutainer tubes. Ficoll-Paque density-gradient centrifugation was used to isolate PBMCs, with at least 7 million per sample. Total RNA, at least 5 micrograms per sample, was extracted from PBMCs with Trizol reagent. For every donor, an aliquot of PBMCs went through flow cytometry to measure the percentages of naive CD45RAhigh/CD27high T cells. The germline V gene (reference sequence) supplies CDR1 LNHDA and CDR2 SQIVND. Including cysteine and phenylalanine, the CDR3 has 13 amino acids. Here the CDR3 DNA is all that survives: 39 bases in frame from base 1. The germline V and J ends show losses of 1 base and 8 bases respectively, and no gene match explains 1 base of the junction. These data were also reused for a study on T cells of mothers and their children. That second publication adds: Nine systemically healthy Caucasian individuals served as donors, namely three mothers together with their six children. cDNA synthesis consumed the entire amount of extracted RNA, loaded at 1.5 ug RNA in each 15 ul reaction. In the second PCR, sample barcodes and 2-4 random nucleotides were introduced via the M1S primer. More than 8.5 million TCR beta CDR3 reads were obtained from each mother, and roughly 3 million reads were obtained from each child. TCR recombination output is similarly shaped by thymic selection in related and unrelated pairs, with a minor effect exerted by inherited differences. Normalized repertoire overlap in related mother-child pairs was always slightly higher than in unrelated mother-child pairs, but the difference was never significant. Persistent microchimeric T cell clones were not detected, at a sensitivity of approximately 100 clones per million clonotypes. To look for features that set related mother-child pairs apart from unrelated individuals, the researchers ran deep NGS to compare the TCR beta repertoires of mothers and children. On average, the children were roughly 11 +/- 4 years old, while the mothers were about 40 +/- 4 years old. After adapters were ligated using NEBNext reagents, the libraries underwent 100+100 nt paired-end sequencing on an Illumina HiSeq 2000. Mother and child libraries were prepared a month apart and sequenced in separate runs to prevent cross-contamination. For each donor, between about 450,000 and 2,300,000 distinct TCR beta clonotypes were identified. Naive TCR beta clonotypes were estimated from low-frequency clonotypes matched to each donor's FACS-determined naive share, without sorting.

The V and J genes are TRBV19 and TRBJ2-1; TRBD2 matches 8 bases in the middle. Sequencing was performed on blood. The TCR comes from a boy between 10 and 17 years old in good health. The nucleotides read TGTGCCAGTAGTATAGGCGGGGGGCATGAGCAGTTCTTC. This codes for CASSIGGGHEQFF.